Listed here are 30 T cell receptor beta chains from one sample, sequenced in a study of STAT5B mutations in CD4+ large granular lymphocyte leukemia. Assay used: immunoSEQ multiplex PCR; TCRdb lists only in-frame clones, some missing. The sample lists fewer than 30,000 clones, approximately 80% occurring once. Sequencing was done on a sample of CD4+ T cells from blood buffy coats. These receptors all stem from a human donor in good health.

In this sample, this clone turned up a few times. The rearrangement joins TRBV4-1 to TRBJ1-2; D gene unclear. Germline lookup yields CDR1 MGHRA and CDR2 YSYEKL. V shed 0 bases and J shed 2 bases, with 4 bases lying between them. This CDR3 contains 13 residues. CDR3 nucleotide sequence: TGCGCCAGCAGCCAAGATATGAACTATGGCTACACCTTC. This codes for CASSQDMNYGYTF.

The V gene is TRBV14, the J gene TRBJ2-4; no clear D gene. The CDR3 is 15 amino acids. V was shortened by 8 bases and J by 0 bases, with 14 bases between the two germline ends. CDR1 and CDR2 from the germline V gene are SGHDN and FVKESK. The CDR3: CASPQTILAKNIQYF. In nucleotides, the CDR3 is TGTGCCAGCCCCCAGACGATACTAGCCAAAAACATTCAGTACTTC.

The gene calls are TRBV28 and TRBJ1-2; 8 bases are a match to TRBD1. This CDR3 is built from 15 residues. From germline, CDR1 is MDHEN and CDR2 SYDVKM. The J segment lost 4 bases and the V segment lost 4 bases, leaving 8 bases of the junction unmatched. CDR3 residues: CASSYSGTGLYGYTF. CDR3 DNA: TGTGCCAGCAGTTACTCCGGGACAGGTCTCTATGGCTACACCTTC.

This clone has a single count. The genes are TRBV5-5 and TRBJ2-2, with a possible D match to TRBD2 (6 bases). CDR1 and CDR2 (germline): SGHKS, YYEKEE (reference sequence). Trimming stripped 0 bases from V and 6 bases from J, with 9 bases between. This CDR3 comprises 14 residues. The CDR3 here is CASSLVWGAGELFF. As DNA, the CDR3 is TGTGCCAGCAGCTTGGTATGGGGGGCCGGGGAGCTGTTTTTT.

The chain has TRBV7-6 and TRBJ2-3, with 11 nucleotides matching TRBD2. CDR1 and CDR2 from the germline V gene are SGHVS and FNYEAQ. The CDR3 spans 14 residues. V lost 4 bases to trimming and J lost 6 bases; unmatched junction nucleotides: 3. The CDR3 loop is CASSSGLAVDTQYF. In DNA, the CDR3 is TGTGCCAGCAGCTCGGGACTAGCGGTGGATACGCAGTATTTT.

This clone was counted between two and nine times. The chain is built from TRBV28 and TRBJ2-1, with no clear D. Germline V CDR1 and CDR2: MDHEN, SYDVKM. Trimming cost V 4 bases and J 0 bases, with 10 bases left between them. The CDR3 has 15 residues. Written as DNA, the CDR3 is TGTGCCAGCAGTTCTGGGTGGCCCTCCTACAATGAGCAGTTCTTC. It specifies CASSSGWPSYNEQFF.

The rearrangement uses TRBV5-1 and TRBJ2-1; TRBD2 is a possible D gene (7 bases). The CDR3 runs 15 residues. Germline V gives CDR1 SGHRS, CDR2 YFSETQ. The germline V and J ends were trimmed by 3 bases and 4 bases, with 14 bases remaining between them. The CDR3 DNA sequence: TGCGCCAGCAGCTCTGAACGGGGGGCATACAATGAGCAGTTCTTC. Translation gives CASSSERGAYNEQFF.

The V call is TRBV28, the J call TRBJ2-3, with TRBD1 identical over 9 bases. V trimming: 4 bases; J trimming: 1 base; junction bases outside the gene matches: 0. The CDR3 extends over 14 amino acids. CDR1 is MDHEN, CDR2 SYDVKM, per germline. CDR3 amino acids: CASSWDRGTDTQYF. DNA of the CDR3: TGTGCCAGCAGTTGGGACAGGGGCACAGATACGCAGTATTTT.

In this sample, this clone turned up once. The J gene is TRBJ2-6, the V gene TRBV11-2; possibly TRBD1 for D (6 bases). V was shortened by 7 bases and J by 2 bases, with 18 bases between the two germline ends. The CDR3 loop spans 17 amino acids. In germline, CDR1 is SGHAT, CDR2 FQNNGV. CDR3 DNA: TGTGCCAGCAACCTACAGGGTTTCTCGGCTGGGGCCAACGTCCTGACTTTC. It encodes CASNLQGFSAGANVLTF.

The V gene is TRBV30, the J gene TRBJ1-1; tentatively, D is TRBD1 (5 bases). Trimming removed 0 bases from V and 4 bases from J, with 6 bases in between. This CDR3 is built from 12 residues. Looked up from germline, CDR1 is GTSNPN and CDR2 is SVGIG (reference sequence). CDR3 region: CAWSVRGTEAFF. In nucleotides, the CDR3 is TGTGCCTGGAGTGTAAGGGGCACTGAAGCTTTCTTT.

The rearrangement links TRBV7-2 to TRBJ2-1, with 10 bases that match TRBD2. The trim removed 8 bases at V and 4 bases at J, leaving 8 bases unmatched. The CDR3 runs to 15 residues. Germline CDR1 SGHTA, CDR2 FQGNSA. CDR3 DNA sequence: TGTGCCAGCTCACGTGCTAGCGGGAGTTACAATGAGCAGTTCTTC. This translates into CASSRASGSYNEQFF.

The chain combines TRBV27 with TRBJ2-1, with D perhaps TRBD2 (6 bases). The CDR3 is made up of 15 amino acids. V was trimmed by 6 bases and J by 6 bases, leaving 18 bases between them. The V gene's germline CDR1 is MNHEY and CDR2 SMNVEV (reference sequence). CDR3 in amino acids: CASSYERAAGNEQFF. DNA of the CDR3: TGTGCCAGCAGCTACGAGCGGGCGGCCGGCAATGAGCAGTTCTTC.

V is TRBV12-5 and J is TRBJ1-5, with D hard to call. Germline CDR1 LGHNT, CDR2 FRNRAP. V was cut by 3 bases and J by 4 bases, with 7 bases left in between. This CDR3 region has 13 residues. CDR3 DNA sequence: TGTGCTAGTGGTTTAACCCAAAATCAGCCCCAGCATTTT. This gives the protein CASGLTQNQPQHF.

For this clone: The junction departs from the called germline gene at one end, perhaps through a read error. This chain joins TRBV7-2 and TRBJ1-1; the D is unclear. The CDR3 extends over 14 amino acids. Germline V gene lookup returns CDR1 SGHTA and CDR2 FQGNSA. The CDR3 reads CAGSLLGPDTEAFF. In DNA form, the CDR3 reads TGTGCCGGCAGCTTACTAGGGCCGGACACTGAAGCTTTCTTT.

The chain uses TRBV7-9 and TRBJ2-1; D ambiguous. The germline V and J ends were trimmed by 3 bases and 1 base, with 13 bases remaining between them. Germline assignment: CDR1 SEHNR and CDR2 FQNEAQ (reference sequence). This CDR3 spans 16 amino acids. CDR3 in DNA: TGTGCCAGCAGCTTCCCTGTAGTGGATTCCTACAATGAGCAGTTCTTC. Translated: CASSFPVVDSYNEQFF.

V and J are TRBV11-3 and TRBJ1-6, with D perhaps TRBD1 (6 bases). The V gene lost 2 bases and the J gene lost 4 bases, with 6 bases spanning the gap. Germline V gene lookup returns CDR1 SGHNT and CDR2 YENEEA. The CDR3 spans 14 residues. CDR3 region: CASSLTGYNSPLHF. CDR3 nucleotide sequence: TGTGCCAGCAGCTTAACAGGGTATAATTCACCCCTCCACTTT.

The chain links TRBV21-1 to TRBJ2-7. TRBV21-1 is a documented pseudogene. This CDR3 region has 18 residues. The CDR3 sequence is CASSKGPNAGRRSYEQYF. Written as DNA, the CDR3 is TGTGCCAGCAGCAAAGGGCCGAACGCCGGACGGCGCTCCTACGAGCAGTACTTC.

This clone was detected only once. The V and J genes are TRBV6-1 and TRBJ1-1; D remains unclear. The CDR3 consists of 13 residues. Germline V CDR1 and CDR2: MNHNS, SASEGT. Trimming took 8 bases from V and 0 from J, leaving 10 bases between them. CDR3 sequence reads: CASGFFMNTEAFF. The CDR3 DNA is TGTGCCAGCGGATTCTTCATGAACACTGAAGCTTTCTTT.

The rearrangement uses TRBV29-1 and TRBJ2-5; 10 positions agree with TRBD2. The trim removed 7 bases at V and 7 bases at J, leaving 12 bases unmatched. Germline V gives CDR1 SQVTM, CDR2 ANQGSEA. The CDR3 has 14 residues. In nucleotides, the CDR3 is TGCAGCGATCTAGCGGGGGCTACCGATGGGACCCAGTACTTC. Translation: CSDLAGATDGTQYF.

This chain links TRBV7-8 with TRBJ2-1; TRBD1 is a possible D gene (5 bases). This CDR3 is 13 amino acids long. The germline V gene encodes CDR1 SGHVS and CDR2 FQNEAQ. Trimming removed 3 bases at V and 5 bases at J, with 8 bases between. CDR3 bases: TGTGCCAGCAGCTTCGACAGAAACAATGAGCAGTTCTTC. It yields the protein CASSFDRNNEQFF.

This CDR3 reads CASSETQENQPQHF. The DNA of the CDR3 is TGTGCCAGCAGTGAAACGCAGGAGAATCAGCCCCAGCATTTT. V is TRBV6-1 and J is TRBJ1-5, with D hard to call. The V end lost 2 bases, the J end lost 4 bases, and 9 bases lay between the germline ends. The germline CDR1 and CDR2 sequences are MNHNS and SASEGT. CDR3 size: 14 residues.

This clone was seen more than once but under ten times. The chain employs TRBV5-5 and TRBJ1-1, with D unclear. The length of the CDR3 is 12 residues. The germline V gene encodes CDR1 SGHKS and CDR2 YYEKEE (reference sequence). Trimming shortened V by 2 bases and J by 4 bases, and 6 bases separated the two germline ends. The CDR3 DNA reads TGTGCCAGCAGCTTTGCCGGCACTGAAGCTTTCTTT. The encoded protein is CASSFAGTEAFF.

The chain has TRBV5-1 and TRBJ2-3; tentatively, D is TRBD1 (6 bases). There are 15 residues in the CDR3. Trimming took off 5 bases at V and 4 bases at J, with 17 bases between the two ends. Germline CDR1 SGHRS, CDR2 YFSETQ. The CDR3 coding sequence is TGCGCCAGCAGATGGGGCACAGAGGGGGCAGATACGCAGTATTTT. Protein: CASRWGTEGADTQYF.

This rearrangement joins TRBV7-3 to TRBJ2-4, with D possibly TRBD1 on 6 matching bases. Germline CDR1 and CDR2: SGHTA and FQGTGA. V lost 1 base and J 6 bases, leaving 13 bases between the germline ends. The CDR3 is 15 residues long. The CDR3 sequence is CASSLSFGGGNIQYF. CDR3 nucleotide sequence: TGTGCCAGCAGCTTAAGTTTTGGGGGCGGAAACATTCAGTACTTC.

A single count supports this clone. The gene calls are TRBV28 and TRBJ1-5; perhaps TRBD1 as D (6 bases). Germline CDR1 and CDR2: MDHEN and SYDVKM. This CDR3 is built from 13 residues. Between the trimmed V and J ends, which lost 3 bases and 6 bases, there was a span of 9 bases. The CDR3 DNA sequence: TGTGCCAGCAGTTTCCGGGGGCCTCAGCCCCAGCATTTT. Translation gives CASSFRGPQPQHF. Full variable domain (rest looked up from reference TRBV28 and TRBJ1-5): DVKVTQSSRYLVKRTGEKVFLECVQDMDHENMFWYRQDPGLGLRLIYFSYDVKMKEKGDIPEGYSVSREKKERFSLILESASTNQTSMYLCASSFRGPQPQHFGDGTRLSIL.

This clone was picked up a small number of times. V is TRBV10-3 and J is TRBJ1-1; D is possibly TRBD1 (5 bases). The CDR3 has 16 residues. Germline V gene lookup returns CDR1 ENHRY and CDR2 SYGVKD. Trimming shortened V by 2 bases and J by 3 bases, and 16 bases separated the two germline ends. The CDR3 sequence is CAISEPGQGGDTEAFF. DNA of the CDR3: TGTGCCATCAGTGAGCCAGGCCAGGGTGGTGACACTGAAGCTTTCTTT.

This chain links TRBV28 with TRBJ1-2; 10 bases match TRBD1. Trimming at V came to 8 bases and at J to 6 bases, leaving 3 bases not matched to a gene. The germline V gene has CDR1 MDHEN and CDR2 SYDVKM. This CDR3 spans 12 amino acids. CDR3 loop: CASGGQGDGYTF. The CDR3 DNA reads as TGTGCCAGCGGCGGACAGGGGGATGGCTACACCTTC.

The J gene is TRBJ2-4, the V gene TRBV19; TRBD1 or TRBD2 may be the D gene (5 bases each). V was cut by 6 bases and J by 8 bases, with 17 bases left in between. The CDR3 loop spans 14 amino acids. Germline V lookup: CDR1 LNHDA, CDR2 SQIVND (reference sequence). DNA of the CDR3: TGTGCCAGTAGCTCGAAGGGACCGAGGTACATTCAGTACTTC. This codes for CASSSKGPRYIQYF. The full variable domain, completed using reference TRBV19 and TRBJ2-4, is DGGITQSPKYLFRKEGQNVTLSCEQNLNHDAMYWYRQDPGQGLRLIYYSQIVNDFQKGDIAEGYSVSREKKESFPLTVTSAQKNPTAFYLCASSSKGPRYIQYFGAGTRLSVL.

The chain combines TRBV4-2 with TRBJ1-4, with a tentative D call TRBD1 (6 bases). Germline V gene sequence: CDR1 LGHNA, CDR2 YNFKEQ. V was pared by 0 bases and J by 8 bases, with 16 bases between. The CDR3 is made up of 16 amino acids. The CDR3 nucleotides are TGTGCCAGCAGCCAAGAAACCCCGGGACATGGCGAAAAACTGTTTTTT. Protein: CASSQETPGHGEKLFF.

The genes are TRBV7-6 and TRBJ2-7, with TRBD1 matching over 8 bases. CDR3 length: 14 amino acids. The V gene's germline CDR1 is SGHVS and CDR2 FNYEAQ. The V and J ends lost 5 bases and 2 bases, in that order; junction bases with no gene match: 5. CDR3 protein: CASSIDRGAYEQYF. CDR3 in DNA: TGTGCCAGCAGCATAGACAGGGGAGCCTACGAGCAGTACTTC.